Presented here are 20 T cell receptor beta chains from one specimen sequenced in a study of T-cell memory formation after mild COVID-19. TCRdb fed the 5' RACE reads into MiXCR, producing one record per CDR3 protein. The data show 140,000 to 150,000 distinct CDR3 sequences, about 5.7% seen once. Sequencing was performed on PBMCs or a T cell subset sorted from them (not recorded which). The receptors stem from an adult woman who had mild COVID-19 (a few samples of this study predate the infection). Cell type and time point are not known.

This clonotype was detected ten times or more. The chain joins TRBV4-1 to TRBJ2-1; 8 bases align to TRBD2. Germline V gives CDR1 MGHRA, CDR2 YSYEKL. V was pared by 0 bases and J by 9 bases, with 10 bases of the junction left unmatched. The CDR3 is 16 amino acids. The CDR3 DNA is TGCGCCAGCAGCCAAGAGATCGGGGGGGCCTTCGGTGAGCAGTTCTTC. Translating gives CASSQEIGGAFGEQFF.

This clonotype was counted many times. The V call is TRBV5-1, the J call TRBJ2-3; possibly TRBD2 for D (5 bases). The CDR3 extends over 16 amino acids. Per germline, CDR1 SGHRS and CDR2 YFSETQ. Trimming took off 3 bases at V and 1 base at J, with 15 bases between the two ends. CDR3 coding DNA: TGCGCCAGCAGCTCTCTTAAATTCGGGGGCACAGATACGCAGTATTTT. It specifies CASSSLKFGGTDTQYF.

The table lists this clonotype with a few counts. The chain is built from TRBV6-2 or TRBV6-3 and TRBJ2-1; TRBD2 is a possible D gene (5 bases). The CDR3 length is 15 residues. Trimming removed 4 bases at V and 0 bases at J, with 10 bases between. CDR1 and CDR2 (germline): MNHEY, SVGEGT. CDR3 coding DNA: TGTGCCAGCAGTTCCGGACTCGGCTCCTACAATGAGCAGTTCTTC. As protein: CASSSGLGSYNEQFF.

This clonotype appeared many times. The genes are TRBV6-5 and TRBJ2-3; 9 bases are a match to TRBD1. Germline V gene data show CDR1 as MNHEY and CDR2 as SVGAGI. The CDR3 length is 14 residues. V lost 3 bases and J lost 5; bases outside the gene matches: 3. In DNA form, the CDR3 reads TGTGCCAGCAGTTATAGGGACAGGGTAGATACGCAGTATTTT. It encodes CASSYRDRVDTQYF.

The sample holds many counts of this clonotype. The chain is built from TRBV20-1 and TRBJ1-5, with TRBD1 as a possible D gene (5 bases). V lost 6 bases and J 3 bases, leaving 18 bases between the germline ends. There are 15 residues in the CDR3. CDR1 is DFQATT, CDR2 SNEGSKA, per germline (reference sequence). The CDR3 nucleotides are TGCAGTGCGAACACGGGGGTGCCCACCAATCAGCCCCAGCATTTT. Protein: CSANTGVPTNQPQHF.

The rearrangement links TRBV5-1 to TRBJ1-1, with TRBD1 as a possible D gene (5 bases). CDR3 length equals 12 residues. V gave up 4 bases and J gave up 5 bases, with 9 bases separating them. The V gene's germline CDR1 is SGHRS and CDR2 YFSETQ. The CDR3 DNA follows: TGCGCCAGCAGCAATTGGGGGACTGAAGCTTTCTTT. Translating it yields CASSNWGTEAFF. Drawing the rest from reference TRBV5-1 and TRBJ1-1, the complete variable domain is KAGVTQTPRYLIKTRGQQVTLSCSPISGHRSVSWYQQTPGQGLQFLFEYFSETQRNKGNFPGRFSGRQFSNSRSEMNVSTLELGDSALYLCASSNWGTEAFFGQGTRLTVV.

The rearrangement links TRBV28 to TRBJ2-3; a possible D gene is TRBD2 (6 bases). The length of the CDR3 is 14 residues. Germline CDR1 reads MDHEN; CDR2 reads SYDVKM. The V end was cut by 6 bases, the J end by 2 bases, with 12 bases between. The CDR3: CASSPGLLTDTQYF. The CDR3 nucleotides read TGTGCCAGCAGCCCGGGACTCCTCACAGATACGCAGTATTTT.

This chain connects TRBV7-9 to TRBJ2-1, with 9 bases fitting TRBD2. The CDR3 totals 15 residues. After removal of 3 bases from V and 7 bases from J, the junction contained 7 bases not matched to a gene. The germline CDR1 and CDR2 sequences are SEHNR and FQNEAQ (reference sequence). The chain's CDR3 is CASSLLAGSRNEQFF. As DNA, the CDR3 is TGTGCCAGCAGCTTGCTAGCGGGGTCCCGGAATGAGCAGTTCTTC.

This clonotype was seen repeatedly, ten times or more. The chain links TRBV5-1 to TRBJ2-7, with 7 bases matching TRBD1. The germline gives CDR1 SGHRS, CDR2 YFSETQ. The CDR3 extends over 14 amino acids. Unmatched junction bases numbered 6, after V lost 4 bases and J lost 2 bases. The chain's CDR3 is CASSAGTAAYEQYF. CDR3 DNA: TGCGCCAGCAGCGCCGGGACAGCTGCCTACGAGCAGTACTTC.

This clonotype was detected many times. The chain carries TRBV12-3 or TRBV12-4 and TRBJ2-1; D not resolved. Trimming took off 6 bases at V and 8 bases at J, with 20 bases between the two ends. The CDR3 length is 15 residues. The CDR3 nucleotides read TGTGCCAGCAGATCCTCCCCCAGTGGGTGGCATGAGCAGTTCTTC. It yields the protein CASRSSPSGWHEQFF.

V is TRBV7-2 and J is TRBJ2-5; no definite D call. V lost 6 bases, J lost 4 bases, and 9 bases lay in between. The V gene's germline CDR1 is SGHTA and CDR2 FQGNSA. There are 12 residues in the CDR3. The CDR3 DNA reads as TGTGCCAGCAGTTATGATCGAGAGACCCAGTACTTC. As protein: CASSYDRETQYF.

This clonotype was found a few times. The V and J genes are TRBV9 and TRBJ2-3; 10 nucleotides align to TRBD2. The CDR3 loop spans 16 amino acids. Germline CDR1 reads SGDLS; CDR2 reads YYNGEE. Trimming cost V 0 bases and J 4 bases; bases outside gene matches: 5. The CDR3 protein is CASSVGVAGGADTQYF. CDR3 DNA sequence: TGTGCCAGCAGCGTAGGGGTAGCGGGAGGCGCAGATACGCAGTATTTT.

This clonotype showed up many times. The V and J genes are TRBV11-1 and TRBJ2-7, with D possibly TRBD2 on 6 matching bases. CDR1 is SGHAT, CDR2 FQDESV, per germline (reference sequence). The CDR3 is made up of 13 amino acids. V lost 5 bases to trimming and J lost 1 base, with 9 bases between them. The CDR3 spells CASSPRGSYEQYF. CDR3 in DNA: TGTGCCAGCAGCCCCCGGGGGTCCTACGAGCAGTACTTC.

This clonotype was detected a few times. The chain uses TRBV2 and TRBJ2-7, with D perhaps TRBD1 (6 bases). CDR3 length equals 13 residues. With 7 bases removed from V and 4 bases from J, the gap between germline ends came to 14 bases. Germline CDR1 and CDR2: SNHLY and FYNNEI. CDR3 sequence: CASTVGAAYEQYF. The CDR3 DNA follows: TGTGCCAGCACCGTGGGGGCTGCGTACGAGCAGTACTTC.

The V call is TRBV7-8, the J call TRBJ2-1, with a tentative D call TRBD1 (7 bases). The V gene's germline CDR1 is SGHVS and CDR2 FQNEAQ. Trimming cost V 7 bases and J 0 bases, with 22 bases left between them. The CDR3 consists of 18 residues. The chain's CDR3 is CASTHRGQGGLSYNEQFF. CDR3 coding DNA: TGTGCCAGCACCCACCGAGGTCAGGGGGGCCTCTCCTACAATGAGCAGTTCTTC.

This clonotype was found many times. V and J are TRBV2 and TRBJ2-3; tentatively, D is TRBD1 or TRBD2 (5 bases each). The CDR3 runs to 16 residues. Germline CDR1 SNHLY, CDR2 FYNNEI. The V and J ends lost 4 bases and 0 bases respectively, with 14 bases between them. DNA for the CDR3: TGTGCCAGCAGTGGGAAGGGGACCTTAAGCACAGATACGCAGTATTTT. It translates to CASSGKGTLSTDTQYF.

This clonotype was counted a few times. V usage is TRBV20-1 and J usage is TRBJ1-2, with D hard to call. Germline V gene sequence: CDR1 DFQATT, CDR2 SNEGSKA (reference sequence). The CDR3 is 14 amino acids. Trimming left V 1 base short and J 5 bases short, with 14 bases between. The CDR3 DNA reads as TGCAGTGCTAGAGGAGCGACATCGGGATATGGCTACACCTTC. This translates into CSARGATSGYGYTF.

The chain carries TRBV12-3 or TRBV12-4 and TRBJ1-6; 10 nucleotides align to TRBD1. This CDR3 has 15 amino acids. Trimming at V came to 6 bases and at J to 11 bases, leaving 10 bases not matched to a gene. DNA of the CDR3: TGTGCCAGCAGACGAGCCGGGACAGGGGATACACCCCTCCACTTT. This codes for CASRRAGTGDTPLHF.

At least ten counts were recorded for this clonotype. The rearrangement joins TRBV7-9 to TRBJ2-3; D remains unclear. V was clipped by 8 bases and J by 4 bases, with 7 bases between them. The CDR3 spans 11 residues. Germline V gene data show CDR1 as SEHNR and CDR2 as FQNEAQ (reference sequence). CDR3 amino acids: CASEPPDTQYF. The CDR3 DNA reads TGTGCCAGCGAACCGCCAGATACGCAGTATTTT.

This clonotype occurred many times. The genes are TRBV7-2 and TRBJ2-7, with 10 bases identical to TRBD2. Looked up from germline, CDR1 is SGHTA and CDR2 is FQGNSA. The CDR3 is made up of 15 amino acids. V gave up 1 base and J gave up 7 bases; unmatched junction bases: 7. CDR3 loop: CASSLELAGVPEQYF. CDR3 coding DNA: TGTGCCAGCAGCTTAGAGCTAGCGGGAGTTCCAGAGCAGTACTTC. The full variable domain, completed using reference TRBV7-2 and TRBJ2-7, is GAGVSQSPSNKVTEKGKDVELRCDPISGHTALYWYRQSLGQGLEFLIYFQGNSAPDKSGLPSDRFSAERTGGSVSTLTIQRTQQEDSAVYLCASSLELAGVPEQYFGPGTRLTVT.